A single TCR beta chain is shown here with its context. What it binds is not known. Generated by immunoSEQ multiplex PCR, the TCRdb table keeps only in-frame clones and is missing some. The sample lists about a million clones; approximately 72% were seen once. The data were obtained in a study of shared clonotypes between healthy human individuals. Study-level findings and limits: Investigators collected only blood, and repertoires in tissues likely differ. Few donors restricted represented genetic and exposure-history diversity.

Every one of the donors was a Caucasian adult that lived in Nashville, Tennessee. Trimming left V 4 bases short and J 8 bases short, with 7 bases between. Per germline, CDR1 SGHDT and CDR2 YYEEEE. The CDR3 is 11 amino acids. The clonotype originates from a man in his late teens or twenties in good health. The J gene is TRBJ2-1, the V gene TRBV5-6; D might be TRBD1 or TRBD2, each matching 5 bases. Sequencing was done on a sample of memory CD4+ T cells sorted from blood. Subset of the sample: CD45RA-negative fraction. The DNA of the CDR3 is TGTGCCAGCAGCAAGGGACATGAGCAGTTCTTC. It encodes CASSKGHEQFF.